The rows below give T cell receptor beta chains drawn from one sample of a study of T cells in Graves' hyperthyroidism and ophthalmopathy. TCRdb independently ran MiXCR on the multiplex PCR reads; one entry per CDR3 protein. The sample records 560,000 or so distinct CDR3 sequences, 15% to 20% being singletons. The sequenced material came from blood. These receptors originate from a man aged 35-49 years with Graves' ophthalmopathy. Each CDR3 is given with its conserved first and last residue. The D gene is left open where the match is weak. Clone size, where shown, is once, few, many, or a class for clones that have expanded.

>TRBV12-5|.|.|TRBJ2-3
CASAMKEGSHRDTDTQYF
TGTGCTAGTGCCATGAAGGAAGGCTCACATCGGGACACAGATACGCAGTATTTT
>TRBV28|.|TRBD1|TRBJ1-2
CASSRSGDREGYTF
TGTGCCAGCAGCAGGTCGGGGGACAGGGAAGGCTACACCTTC
>TRBV20-1|.|.|TRBJ1-6
CSARDRRVPNSPLHF
TGCAGTGCTAGAGATCGTAGGGTCCCCAATTCACCCCTCCACTTT
>TRBV7-9|once|TRBD2|TRBJ2-1
CASRERGLAGGRNEQFF
TGTGCCAGCAGAGAAAGAGGACTAGCGGGAGGGAGGAATGAGCAGTTCTTC
>TRBV7-2|many|TRBD1|TRBJ1-1
CASSLRGQGVTEAFF
TGTGCCAGCAGCTTACGCGGACAGGGGGTGACTGAAGCTTTCTTT
>TRBV7-3|many|TRBD2|TRBJ2-1
CASSLNVAGGRSEQFF
TGTGCCAGCAGCTTAAACGTTGCGGGGGGGCGGAGTGAGCAGTTCTTC
>TRBV5-4|few|TRBD2|TRBJ2-1
CASSMGLANEQFF
TGTGCCAGCAGCATGGGACTAGCCAATGAGCAGTTCTTC
>TRBV7-2|.|.|TRBJ1-5
CASSITAKPQHF
TGTGCCAGCAGCATCACAGCGAAGCCCCAGCATTTT
>TRBV12-3/TRBV12-4|.|.|TRBJ2-1
CASSFGDYNEQFF
TGTGCCAGCAGTTTTGGGGACTACAATGAGCAGTTCTTC
>TRBV6-2/TRBV6-3|.|.|TRBJ2-1
CASRGGLHHYNEQFF
TGTGCCAGCAGGGGGGGACTCCATCACTACAATGAGCAGTTCTTC
>TRBV18|many|.|TRBJ2-1
CASSPLESLGYNEQFF
TGTGCCAGCTCACCACTAGAGAGCTTGGGCTACAATGAGCAGTTCTTC
>TRBV11-2|few|TRBD2|TRBJ2-7
CASSSRASGRADPYEQYF
TGTGCCAGCAGCTCCCGGGCTAGCGGGAGGGCCGATCCTTACGAGCAGTACTTC
>TRBV12-3/TRBV12-4|many|TRBD1|TRBJ1-2
CASSQDRGRFSNYGYTF
TGTGCCAGCAGTCAAGACAGGGGGCGATTTTCTAACTATGGCTACACCTTC
>TRBV9|.|TRBD2|TRBJ2-4
CASSAQTGTSGIEENIQYF
TGTGCCAGCAGCGCCCAAACCGGGACTAGCGGGATTGAGGAGAACATTCAGTACTTC
>TRBV27|.|.|TRBJ2-2
CVSKSRVDTGELFF
TGTGTCAGCAAGTCCCGAGTGGACACCGGGGAGCTGTTTTTT
>TRBV29-1|.|.|TRBJ2-3
CSVEGGDSTDTQYF
TGCAGCGTTGAAGGCGGGGATAGCACAGATACGCAGTATTTT
>TRBV30|few|.|TRBJ1-4
CASLTGPNEKLFF
TGTGCCTCGCTCACAGGACCTAATGAAAAACTGTTTTTT
>TRBV20-1|few|TRBD2|TRBJ2-1
CSARPLLAAVYNEQFF
TGCAGTGCTAGACCTCTTCTAGCGGCTGTCTACAATGAGCAGTTCTTC
>TRBV5-6|.|TRBD1|TRBJ2-7
CASRVGQGRREQYF
TGTGCCAGCAGGGTGGGACAGGGGAGGCGCGAGCAGTACTTC
>TRBV2|many|.|TRBJ2-1
CASSPSVYNEQFF
TGTGCCAGCAGTCCTAGCGTGTACAATGAGCAGTTCTTC
>TRBV3-1|.|.|TRBJ1-4
CASSRTSGANEKLFF
TGTGCCAGCAGCCGAACTTCAGGGGCTAATGAAAAACTGTTTTTT
>TRBV12-3/TRBV12-4|few|TRBD2|TRBJ2-1
CASSWGGNEQFF
TGTGCCAGCAGCTGGGGGGGGAATGAGCAGTTCTTC
>TRBV19|few|.|TRBJ2-5
CASSIGAYSGAETQYF
TGTGCCAGTAGTATAGGTGCTTATTCCGGGGCGGAGACCCAGTACTTC
>TRBV20-1|.|TRBD2|TRBJ2-7
CSAIGLAHTYEQYF
TGCAGTGCCATCGGACTAGCGCATACCTACGAGCAGTACTTC
>TRBV11-2|many|TRBD1|TRBJ2-3
CASSSRTGITDTQYF
TGTGCCAGCAGCTCGAGGACAGGGATCACAGATACGCAGTATTTT
>TRBV15|.|.|TRBJ2-3
CATSPGHGADTQYF
TGTGCCACCAGCCCGGGACATGGGGCAGATACGCAGTATTTT
>TRBV28|many|.|TRBJ1-5
CASSLPGPLGEPQHF
TGTGCCAGCAGTTTACCCGGGCCACTCGGGGAGCCCCAGCATTTT
>TRBV28|.|TRBD1|TRBJ1-3
CASSLEAGTGGAFLGNTIYF
TGTGCCAGCAGTTTAGAGGCGGGGACAGGGGGCGCGTTCCTTGGAAACACCATATATTTT
>TRBV24-1|.|TRBD2|TRBJ2-2
CATSDSGRAVLGGSGELFF
TGTGCCACCAGTGATAGCGGGAGGGCCGTGCTCGGCGGGTCCGGGGAGCTGTTTTTT
>TRBV28|.|.|TRBJ2-5
CASSLGGARGETQYF
TGTGCCAGCAGTTTAGGCGGGGCCAGAGGAGAGACCCAGTACTTC
>TRBV7-2|once|.|TRBJ1-1
CASTILLTGRAEAFF
TGTGCCAGCACCATACTCCTTACGGGTCGGGCTGAAGCTTTCTTT
>TRBV7-8|many|TRBD1|TRBJ1-1
CASSLRTGALNTEAFF
TGTGCCAGCAGCTTAAGGACAGGGGCCTTGAACACTGAAGCTTTCTTT
>TRBV9|few|TRBD2|TRBJ2-3
CASSVGRGGALDTQYF
TGTGCCAGCAGCGTAGGGCGCGGGGGGGCCTTGGATACGCAGTATTTT
>TRBV20-1|.|TRBD1|TRBJ2-1
CSAEGGRTGNEQFF
TGCAGTGCTGAAGGGGGCCGAACCGGCAATGAGCAGTTCTTC